The next 14 T cell receptor beta chains were all read from a single sample in a study of blood T cell repertoires in COVID-19. Here immunoSEQ multiplex PCR was the method, and the copy in TCRdb shows in-frame clones only, minus some. The sample carries hundreds of thousands of clones, about 89% recorded once. Sequenced input: PBMCs or T cells enriched from blood (not recorded which). The receptor set was obtained from a woman between 35 and 50 years old who had recovered from COVID-19.

V is TRBV7-9 and J is TRBJ1-5; the D gene is possibly TRBD1 (6 bases). Germline V gene sequence: CDR1 SEHNR, CDR2 FQNEAQ (reference sequence). The V end was cut by 5 bases, the J end by 6 bases, with 14 bases between. CDR3 length equals 14 residues. Here the CDR3 reads CASSLQGKGQPQHF. CDR3 DNA: TGTGCCAGCAGCCTTCAGGGGAAGGGTCAGCCCCAGCATTTT.

This sequence joins TRBV4-3 and TRBJ2-3; D is possibly TRBD1 (5 bases). Deletions cut 4 bases from V and 2 bases from J, with 22 bases between. From germline, CDR1 is LGHNA and CDR2 YSLEER. The CDR3 covers 18 residues. The CDR3 sequence: CASSPRAMDTRVTDTQYF. The CDR3 DNA is TGCGCCAGCAGCCCCAGGGCTATGGATACTCGTGTCACAGATACGCAGTATTTT.

This sequence joins TRBV28 and TRBJ2-6; a weak D match, TRBD2 (5 bases). The CDR3 runs to 16 residues. The ends were cut back, 2 bases at V and 2 bases at J, with 10 bases in the middle. Germline CDR1 MDHEN, CDR2 SYDVKM. CDR3 coding DNA: TGTGCCAGCAGTTTACAAGGGCGGGCTGGGGCCAACGTCCTGACTTTC. Translation: CASSLQGRAGANVLTF.

In its sample, this clone was seen once. The J gene is TRBJ1-4, the V gene TRBV27, with D uncertain. The ends were cut back, 5 bases at V and 0 bases at J, with 10 bases in the middle. Looked up from germline, CDR1 is MNHEY and CDR2 is SMNVEV (reference sequence). The CDR3 is 15 residues long. Written as DNA, the CDR3 is TGTGCCAGCAGTCCCCGGTTATCAACTAATGAAAAACTGTTTTTT. It translates to CASSPRLSTNEKLFF.

The chain combines TRBV10-3 with TRBJ2-2, with 8 bases identical to TRBD2. The CDR3 covers 16 residues. Germline-derived CDR1 and CDR2 are ENHRY and SYGVKD. With 0 bases clipped from V and 3 bases from J, the junction kept 3 bases outside the gene matches. DNA for the CDR3: TGTGCCATCAGTGAGTCGAAACTAGCGGACACCGGGGAGCTGTTTTTT. It codes for CAISESKLADTGELFF.

This chain links TRBV9 with TRBJ2-3, with 7 bases lining up with TRBD2. CDR3 length equals 15 residues. From germline, CDR1 is SGDLS and CDR2 YYNGEE. After removal of 2 bases from V and 1 base from J, the junction contained 4 bases not matched to a gene. The CDR3 nucleotides read TGTGCCAGCAGCGTGCTAGCGGAACGCACAGATACGCAGTATTTT. As protein: CASSVLAERTDTQYF.

V and J are TRBV5-4 and TRBJ2-5, with 10 bases lining up with TRBD2. Germline values: CDR1 SGHNT, CDR2 YYREEE (reference sequence). The CDR3 is 19 amino acids. The V and J ends lost 2 bases and 5 bases, in that order; junction bases with no gene match: 18. Here the CDR3 DNA reads TGTGCCAGCAGCTTAAATGAGGATCGGCCTAGCGGGAGAATGGAGACCCAGTACTTC. This translates into CASSLNEDRPSGRMETQYF.

The chain is built from TRBV7-8 and TRBJ1-1, with 8 bases fitting TRBD1. CDR1 SGHVS and CDR2 FQNEAQ come from the germline V gene. This CDR3 spans 16 amino acids. The ends lost 6 bases at V and 0 bases at J; junction bases unmatched: 9. CDR3 coding DNA: TGTGCCAGCAGTCCTATCGCACAGGGGGTGAACACTGAAGCTTTCTTT. Amino acid sequence: CASSPIAQGVNTEAFF.

The chain combines TRBV18 with TRBJ2-7, with TRBD2 identical over 11 bases. Germline values: CDR1 KGHSH, CDR2 LQKENI. The CDR3 is 15 residues long. V lost 4 bases and J lost 0; bases outside the gene matches: 2. CDR3 sequence (DNA): TGTGCCAGCTCACAGGGACTAGCGGCCTCCTACGAGCAGTACTTC. Translating gives CASSQGLAASYEQYF.

The chain uses TRBV6-5 and TRBJ1-4; TRBD1 matches at 11 bases. The CDR3 extends over 15 amino acids. Trimming removed 7 bases from V and 8 bases from J; junction bases left unmatched: 9. Germline-derived CDR1 and CDR2 are MNHEY and SVGAGI. CDR3 region: CASTGQGAGWEKLFF. In DNA form, the CDR3 reads TGTGCCAGCACAGGACAGGGGGCGGGATGGGAAAAACTGTTTTTT.

The V gene is TRBV28, the J gene TRBJ1-3, with 7 positions matching TRBD1. V trimming: 5 bases; J trimming: 4 bases; junction bases outside the gene matches: 8. The germline V gene encodes CDR1 MDHEN and CDR2 SYDVKM. This CDR3 has 15 amino acids. CDR3 DNA sequence: TGTGCCAGCAGTCCAGGGGGGTCTTCGGGAAACACCATATATTTT. As protein: CASSPGGSSGNTIYF.

This clone was observed a single time. The chain couples TRBV4-3 to TRBJ2-7; D may be TRBD1 (6 bases). The CDR3 is 14 amino acids. The germline V gene encodes CDR1 LGHNA and CDR2 YSLEER. V lost 0 bases to trimming and J lost 6 bases, with 12 bases between them. The CDR3 reads CASSQDLQGIEQYF. CDR3 nucleotide sequence: TGCGCCAGCAGCCAAGATTTGCAGGGGATCGAGCAGTACTTC.

J is TRBJ2-3 and V is TRBV5-1; D possibly corresponds to TRBD1 (6 bases). Germline V lookup: CDR1 SGHRS, CDR2 YFSETQ. The CDR3 sequence is 14 residues long. The V end lost 2 bases, the J end lost 1 base, and 8 bases lay between the germline ends. The CDR3 region has the DNA TGCGCCAGCAGCTTACAGGGTGGCACAGATACGCAGTATTTT. As protein: CASSLQGGTDTQYF. Using reference TRBV5-1 and TRBJ2-3 for the parts outside the CDR3, the full variable domain is KAGVTQTPRYLIKTRGQQVTLSCSPISGHRSVSWYQQTPGQGLQFLFEYFSETQRNKGNFPGRFSGRQFSNSRSEMNVSTLELGDSALYLCASSLQGGTDTQYFGPGTRLTVL.

The CDR3 bases are TGTGCCATGTCGAGAGGGTTCTTAAACATTCAGTACTTC. Its translation: CAMSRGFLNIQYF. The genes are TRBV5-8 and TRBJ2-4, with D possibly matching TRBD2 (5 bases). CDR1 SGHTS and CDR2 YDEGEE come from the germline V gene. This CDR3 is 13 amino acids long. V was trimmed by 9 bases and J by 6 bases, leaving 16 bases between them.